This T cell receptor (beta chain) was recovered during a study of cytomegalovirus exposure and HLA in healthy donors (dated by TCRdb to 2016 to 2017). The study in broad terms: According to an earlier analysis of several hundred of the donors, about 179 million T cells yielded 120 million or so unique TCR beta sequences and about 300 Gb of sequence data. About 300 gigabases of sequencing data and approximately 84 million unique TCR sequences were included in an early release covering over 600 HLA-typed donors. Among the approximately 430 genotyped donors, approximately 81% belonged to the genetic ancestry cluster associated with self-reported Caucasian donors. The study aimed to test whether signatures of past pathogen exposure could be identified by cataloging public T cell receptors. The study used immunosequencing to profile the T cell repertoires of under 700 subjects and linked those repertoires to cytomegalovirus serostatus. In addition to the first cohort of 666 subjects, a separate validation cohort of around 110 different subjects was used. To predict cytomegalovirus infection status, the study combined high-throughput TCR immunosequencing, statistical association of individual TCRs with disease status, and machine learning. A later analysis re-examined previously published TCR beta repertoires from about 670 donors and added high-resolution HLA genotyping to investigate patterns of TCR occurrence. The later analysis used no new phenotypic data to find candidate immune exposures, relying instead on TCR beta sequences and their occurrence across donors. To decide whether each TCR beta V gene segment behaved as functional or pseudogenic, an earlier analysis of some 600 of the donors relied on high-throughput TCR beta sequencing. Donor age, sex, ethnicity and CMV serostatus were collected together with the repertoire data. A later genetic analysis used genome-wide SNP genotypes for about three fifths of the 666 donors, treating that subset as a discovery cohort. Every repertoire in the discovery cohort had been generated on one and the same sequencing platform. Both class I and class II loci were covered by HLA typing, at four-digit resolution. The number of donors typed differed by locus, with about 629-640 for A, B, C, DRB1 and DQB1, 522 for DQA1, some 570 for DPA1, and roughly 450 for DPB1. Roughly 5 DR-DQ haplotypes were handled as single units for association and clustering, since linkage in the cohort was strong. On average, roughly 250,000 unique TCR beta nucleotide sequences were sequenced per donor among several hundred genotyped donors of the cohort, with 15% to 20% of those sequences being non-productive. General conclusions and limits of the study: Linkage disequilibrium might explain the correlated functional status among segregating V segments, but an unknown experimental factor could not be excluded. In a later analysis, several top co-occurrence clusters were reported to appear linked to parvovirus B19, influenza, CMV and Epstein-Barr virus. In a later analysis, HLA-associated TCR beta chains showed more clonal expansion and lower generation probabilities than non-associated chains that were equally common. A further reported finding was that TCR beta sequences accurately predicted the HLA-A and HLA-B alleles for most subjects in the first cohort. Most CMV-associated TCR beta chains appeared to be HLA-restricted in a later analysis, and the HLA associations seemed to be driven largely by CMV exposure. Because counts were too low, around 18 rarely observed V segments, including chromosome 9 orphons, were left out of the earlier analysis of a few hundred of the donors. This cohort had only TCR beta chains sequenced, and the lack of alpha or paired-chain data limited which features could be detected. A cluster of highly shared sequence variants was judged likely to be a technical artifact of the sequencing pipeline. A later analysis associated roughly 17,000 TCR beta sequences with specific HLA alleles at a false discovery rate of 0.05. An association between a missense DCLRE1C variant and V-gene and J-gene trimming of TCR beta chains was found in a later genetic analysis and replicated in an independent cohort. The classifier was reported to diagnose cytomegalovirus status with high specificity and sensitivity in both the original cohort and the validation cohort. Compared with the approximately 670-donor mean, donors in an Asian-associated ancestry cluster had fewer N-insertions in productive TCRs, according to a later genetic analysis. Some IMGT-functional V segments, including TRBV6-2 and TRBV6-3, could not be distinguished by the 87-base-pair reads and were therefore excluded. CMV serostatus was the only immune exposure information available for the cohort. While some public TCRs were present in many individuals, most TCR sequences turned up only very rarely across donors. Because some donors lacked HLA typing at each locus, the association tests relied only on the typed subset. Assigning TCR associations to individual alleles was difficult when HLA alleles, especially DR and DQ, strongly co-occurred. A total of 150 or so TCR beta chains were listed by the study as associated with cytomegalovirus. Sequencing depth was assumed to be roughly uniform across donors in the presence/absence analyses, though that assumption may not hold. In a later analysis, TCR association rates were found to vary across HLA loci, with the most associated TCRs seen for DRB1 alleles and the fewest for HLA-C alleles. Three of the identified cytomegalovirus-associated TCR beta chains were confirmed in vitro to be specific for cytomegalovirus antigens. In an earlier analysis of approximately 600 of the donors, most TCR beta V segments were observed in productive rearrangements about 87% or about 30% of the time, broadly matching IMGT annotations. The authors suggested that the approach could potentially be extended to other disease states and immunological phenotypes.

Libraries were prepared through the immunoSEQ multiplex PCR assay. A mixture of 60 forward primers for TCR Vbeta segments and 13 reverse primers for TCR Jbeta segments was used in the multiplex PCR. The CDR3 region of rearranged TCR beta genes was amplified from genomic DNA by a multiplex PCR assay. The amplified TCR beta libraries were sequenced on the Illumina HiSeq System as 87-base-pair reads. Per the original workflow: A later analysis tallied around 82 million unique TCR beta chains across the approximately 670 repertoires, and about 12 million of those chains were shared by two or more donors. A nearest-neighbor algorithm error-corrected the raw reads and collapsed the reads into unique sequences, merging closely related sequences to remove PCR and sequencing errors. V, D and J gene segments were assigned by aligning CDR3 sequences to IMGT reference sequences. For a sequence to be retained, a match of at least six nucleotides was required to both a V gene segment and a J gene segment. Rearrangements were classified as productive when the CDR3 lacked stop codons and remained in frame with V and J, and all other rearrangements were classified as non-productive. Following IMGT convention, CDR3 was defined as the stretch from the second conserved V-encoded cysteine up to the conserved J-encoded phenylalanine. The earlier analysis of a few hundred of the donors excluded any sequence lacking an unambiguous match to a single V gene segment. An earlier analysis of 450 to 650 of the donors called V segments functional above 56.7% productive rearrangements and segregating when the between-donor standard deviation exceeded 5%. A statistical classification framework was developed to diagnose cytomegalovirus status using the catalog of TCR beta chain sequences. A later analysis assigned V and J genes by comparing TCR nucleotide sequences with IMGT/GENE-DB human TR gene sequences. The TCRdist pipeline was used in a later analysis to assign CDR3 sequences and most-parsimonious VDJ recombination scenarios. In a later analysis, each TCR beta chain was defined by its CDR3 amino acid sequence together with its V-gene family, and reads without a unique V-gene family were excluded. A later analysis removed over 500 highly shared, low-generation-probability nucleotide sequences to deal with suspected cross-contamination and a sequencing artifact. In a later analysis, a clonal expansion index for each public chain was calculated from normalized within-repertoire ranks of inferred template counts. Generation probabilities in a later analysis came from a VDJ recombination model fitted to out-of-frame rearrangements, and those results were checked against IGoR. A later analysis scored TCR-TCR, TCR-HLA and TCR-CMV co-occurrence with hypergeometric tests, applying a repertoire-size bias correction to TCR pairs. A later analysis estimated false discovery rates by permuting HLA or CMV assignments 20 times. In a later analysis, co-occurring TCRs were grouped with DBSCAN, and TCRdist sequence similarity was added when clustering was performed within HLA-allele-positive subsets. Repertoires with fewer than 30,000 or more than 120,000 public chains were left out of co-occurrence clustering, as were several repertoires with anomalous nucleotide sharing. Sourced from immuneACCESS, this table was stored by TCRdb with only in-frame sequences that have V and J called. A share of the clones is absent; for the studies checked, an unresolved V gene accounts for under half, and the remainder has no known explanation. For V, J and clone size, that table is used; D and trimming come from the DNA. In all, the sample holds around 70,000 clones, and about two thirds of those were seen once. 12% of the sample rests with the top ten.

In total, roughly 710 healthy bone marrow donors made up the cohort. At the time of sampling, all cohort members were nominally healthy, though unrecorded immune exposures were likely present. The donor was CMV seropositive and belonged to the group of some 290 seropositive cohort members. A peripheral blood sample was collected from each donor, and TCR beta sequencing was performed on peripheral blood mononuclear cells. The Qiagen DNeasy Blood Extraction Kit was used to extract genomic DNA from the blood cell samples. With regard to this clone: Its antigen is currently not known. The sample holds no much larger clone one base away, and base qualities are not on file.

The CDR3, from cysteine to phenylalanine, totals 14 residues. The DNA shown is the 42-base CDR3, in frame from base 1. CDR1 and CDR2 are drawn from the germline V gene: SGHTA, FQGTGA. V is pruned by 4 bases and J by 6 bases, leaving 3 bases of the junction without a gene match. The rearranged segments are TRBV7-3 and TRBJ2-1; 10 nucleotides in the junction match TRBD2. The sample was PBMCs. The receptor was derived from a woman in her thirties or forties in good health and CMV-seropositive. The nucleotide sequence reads TGTGCCAGCAGCTCCATAGCGGGGGGCAATGAGCAGTTCTTC. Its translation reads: CASSSIAGGNEQFF.